This TCR beta chain was identified during a study of blood T cell repertoires in COVID-19. About the research overall: The study drew acute and convalescent COVID-19 samples from the United States, Italy and Spain. Sample material is recorded as cDNA or gDNA derived from T cells, B-cell-depleted T cells, or PBMCs.

Seattle cases were enrolled at active infection and followed longitudinally. Original processing notes: Reference gene primer amplification in the assay estimated nucleated cell counts. Generated by immunoSEQ multiplex PCR, the TCRdb table keeps only in-frame clones and is missing some. D and trimming come from the DNA, and the V and J calls and clone size come from that table. The sample lists some 180,000 clones, 70% to 90% occurring once. The clonotype comes from a middle-aged man with COVID-19, enrolled during active disease. Sequenced sample: peripheral blood.

DNA of the CDR3: TGCGCCAGCAGTGAGGCAGGTCGGGCTTTCTTT. It translates to CASSEAGRAFF. V usage is TRBV10-1 and J usage is TRBJ1-1, with D uncertain. CDR3 size: 11 residues. Between the trimmed V and J ends, which lost 2 bases and 11 bases, there was a span of 9 bases. Germline V gene data show CDR1 as WNHNN and CDR2 as SYGVQD (reference sequence).